A single sample gave rise to the 12 T cell receptor beta chains below, sequenced in a study of OX40 agonist ivuxolimab in advanced cancers. Method: immunoSEQ multiplex PCR; TCRdb's copy keeps in-frame clones and lacks some. The data show some 5,600 clones, less than 70% seen once. The source was CD4+ or CD8+ T cells sorted from blood, collected in a trial of the OX40 agonist ivuxolimab. The receptors originated from an adult with an advanced solid tumor such as melanoma, head and neck, liver or kidney cancer.

The chain is built from TRBV19 and TRBJ2-7; tentative D call: TRBD1 (6 bases). The CDR3 consists of 15 residues. The V end was cut by 10 bases, the J end by 0 bases, with 19 bases between. Germline CDR1 LNHDA, CDR2 SQIVND (reference sequence). The CDR3 region has the DNA TGTGCCACGGCTTCCGGGACAACAAGCTCCTACGAGCAGTACTTC. The encoded protein is CATASGTTSSYEQYF.

The V and J genes are TRBV7-6 and TRBJ1-1, with TRBD1 matching 8 bases. The CDR3 totals 12 residues. CDR1 and CDR2 from the germline V gene are SGHVS and FNYEAQ. V shed 4 bases, J shed 7 bases, and the junction held 2 bases outside the gene matches. The DNA for the CDR3 is TGTGCCAGCAGCTGGGGGACAGGTGAAGCTTTCTTT. This encodes CASSWGTGEAFF. The full variable domain, completed using reference TRBV7-6 and TRBJ1-1, is GAGVSQSPRYKVTKRGQDVALRCDPISGHVSLYWYRQALGQGPEFLTYFNYEAQQDKSGLPNDRFSAERPEGSISTLTIQRTEQRDSAMYRCASSWGTGEAFFGQGTRLTVV.

V and J are TRBV6-1 and TRBJ2-7; 8 bases agree with TRBD1. Trimming at V came to 3 bases and at J to 2 bases, leaving 6 bases not matched to a gene. The length of the CDR3 is 15 residues. From germline, CDR1 is MNHNS and CDR2 SASEGT. The CDR3 nucleotides read TGTGCCAGCAGTGAGGGACAGGCCATCGCCTACGAGCAGTACTTC. Amino acids: CASSEGQAIAYEQYF.

The chain recombines TRBV27 with TRBJ2-5; 7 bases fit TRBD1. This CDR3 spans 16 amino acids. Germline CDR1 MNHEY, CDR2 SMNVEV (reference sequence). The junction had 15 bases not matched to a gene; V was cut back by 6 bases and J by 5 bases. CDR3 bases: TGTGCCAGCAGCACGTTCTCTAAGCCAGGGGGTGAGACCCAGTACTTC. Amino acid sequence: CASSTFSKPGGETQYF.

The chain uses TRBV13 and TRBJ2-7; 10 nucleotides align to TRBD1. V lost 4 bases and J lost 0; bases outside the gene matches: 12. The CDR3 runs 18 residues. Germline lookup yields CDR1 PRHDT and CDR2 FYEKMQ (reference sequence). The CDR3 region has the DNA TGTGCCAGCAGCTCGAATAGTTACCGGGACAGGGGCTCCTACGAGCAGTACTTC. This encodes CASSSNSYRDRGSYEQYF.

J is TRBJ2-7 and V is TRBV9; possibly TRBD1 for D (6 bases). Germline CDR1 SGDLS, CDR2 YYNGEE. This CDR3 comprises 14 residues. Trimming left V 0 bases short and J 5 bases short, with 12 bases between. The CDR3 reads CASSVEGVSDEQYF. In nucleotides, the CDR3 is TGTGCCAGCAGCGTAGAGGGGGTCAGCGACGAGCAGTACTTC.

The rearrangement joins TRBV7-9 to TRBJ2-3, with a tentative D call TRBD2 (5 bases). Between the trimmed V and J ends, which lost 5 bases and 4 bases, there was a span of 19 bases. The germline V gene has CDR1 SEHNR and CDR2 FQNEAQ (reference sequence). The CDR3 loop spans 16 amino acids. CDR3 DNA sequence: TGTGCCAGCAGCACCCAGTCCGGGGATGGAGCAGATACGCAGTATTTT. It yields the protein CASSTQSGDGADTQYF. Full variable domain (missing parts from reference TRBV7-9 and TRBJ2-3): DTGVSQNPRHKITKRGQNVTFRCDPISEHNRLYWYRQTLGQGPEFLTYFQNEAQLEKSRLLSDRFSAERPKGSFSTLEIQRTEQGDSAMYLCASSTQSGDGADTQYFGPGTRLTVL.

This clone was counted ten times or more. This rearrangement joins TRBV7-3 to TRBJ2-2; 7 bases are shared with TRBD1. CDR3 size: 19 residues. The trim removed 0 bases at V and 3 bases at J, leaving 13 bases unmatched. Germline CDR1 SGHTA, CDR2 FQGTGA. CDR3: CASSLTARPGTADTGELFF. The DNA for the CDR3 is TGTGCCAGCAGCTTAACGGCACGCCCCGGGACAGCGGACACCGGGGAGCTGTTTTTT.

This clone is medium-sized. The V and J genes are TRBV5-4 and TRBJ1-2; D is ambiguous. V was shortened by 4 bases and J by 0 bases, with 13 bases between the two germline ends. Germline CDR1 and CDR2: SGHNT and YYREEE (reference sequence). This CDR3 contains 15 residues. The CDR3 region has the DNA TGTGCCAGCAGCATATTTGCGGGGTCTAACTATGGCTACACCTTC. It yields the protein CASSIFAGSNYGYTF.

The rearrangement uses TRBV9 and TRBJ2-2; tentatively, D is TRBD1 (6 bases). V dropped 4 bases and J dropped 6 bases, with 28 bases sitting between them. This CDR3 contains 19 residues. Germline V gene data show CDR1 as SGDLS and CDR2 as YYNGEE. DNA for the CDR3: TGTGCCAGCAGCCGTAGGGCAGGGGCTGATCGATCGGTCGCCGGGGAGCTGTTTTTT. Encoded protein: CASSRRAGADRSVAGELFF.

The chain carries TRBV2 and TRBJ2-3, with 8 bases identical to TRBD1. CDR1 is SNHLY, CDR2 FYNNEI, per germline. V shed 7 bases and J 1 base; nucleotides not matched to a gene: 4. The CDR3 runs 14 residues. CDR3 sequence: CASMGGQGTDTQYF. In DNA form, the CDR3 reads TGTGCCAGCATGGGGGGACAGGGCACAGATACGCAGTATTTT.

This sequence joins TRBV9 and TRBJ2-3; D is perhaps TRBD1 (5 bases). The CDR3 is 18 residues long. Germline-derived CDR1 and CDR2 are SGDLS and YYNGEE. Between the trimmed V and J ends, which lost 0 bases and 0 bases, there was a span of 17 bases. CDR3 loop: CASSVDQTAYTSTDTQYF. For the CDR3, the DNA is TGTGCCAGCAGCGTAGACCAGACAGCCTACACTAGCACAGATACGCAGTATTTT.